Listed below are T cell receptor beta chains from one sample, sequenced in a study of blood T cell repertoires in COVID-19. Assay used: immunoSEQ multiplex PCR; TCRdb lists only in-frame clones, some missing. In the table there are 110,000 to 150,000 clones, over 75% of which are singletons. The sequenced sample was peripheral blood. The origin of the receptors is a human donor in a cohort sampled during active COVID-19. Both conserved end residues are part of each CDR3. Each record gives: CDR3 protein, J gene, V gene, D gene. The D gene is left open where the match is weak.

CAWSPIKGVNTIYF TRBJ1-3 TRBV30 -
CASSMVWGPGTEAFF TRBJ1-1 TRBV5-6 -
CASSARGSAFSGNTIYF TRBJ1-3 TRBV7-8 -
CASRRSLNTEAFF TRBJ1-1 TRBV6-5 -
CASSYSTGIGTEAFF TRBJ1-1 TRBV6-2/TRBV6-3 TRBD1
CASSVVTAGEQFF TRBJ2-1 TRBV9 -
CASSGTGYEQYF TRBJ2-7 TRBV2 TRBD1
CASQRTDTQYF TRBJ2-3 TRBV7-9 -
CAISGTEVRDQPQHF TRBJ1-5 TRBV10-3 -
CASSPSLDRVRGYTF TRBJ1-2 TRBV5-1 TRBD1
CASSAVTGLGGYTF TRBJ1-2 TRBV11-3 -
CASSIRQGTAYEQYF TRBJ2-7 TRBV7-6 TRBD1
CASSWRDSRGGTQYF TRBJ2-5 TRBV11-3 -
CSARDRGEQFF TRBJ2-1 TRBV20-1 -
CASSPRREDTQYF TRBJ2-3 TRBV18 -
CASSSKREGGQETQYF TRBJ2-5 TRBV5-4 TRBD2
CASSLWRDQPQHF TRBJ1-5 TRBV28 -
CASGRRGNEKLFF TRBJ1-4 TRBV12-3/TRBV12-4 -
CASSLNAGGYGYTF TRBJ1-2 TRBV11-3 TRBD1
CASSLRGMGDTGELFF TRBJ2-2 TRBV5-1 -
CASSKTGGIANYGYTF TRBJ1-2 TRBV19 TRBD1
CASSGTYNEQFF TRBJ2-1 TRBV2 -
CATQRDRGETQYF TRBJ2-5 TRBV19 TRBD1
CASGYNDRSMDTQYF TRBJ2-3 TRBV6-2/TRBV6-3 -
CASTTGGLYTGELFF TRBJ2-2 TRBV5-1 -
CASSPGQETQYF TRBJ2-5 TRBV12-3/TRBV12-4 -
CASRRGVRDEKLFF TRBJ1-4 TRBV2 -
CASSYAQGTEAFF TRBJ1-1 TRBV6-2/TRBV6-3 -
CASSQFTSEQFF TRBJ2-1 TRBV16 -
CASLAGVTDTQYF TRBJ2-3 TRBV2 TRBD2
CATSPGTGFLGYTF TRBJ1-2 TRBV15 TRBD1
CASSIGGANNEQFF TRBJ2-1 TRBV10-2 TRBD2
CASSQDTRAYQPQHF TRBJ1-5 TRBV4-3 -
CASSIVSGQVGNQPQHF TRBJ1-5 TRBV19 TRBD1
CASSMRLAGGIRSGELFF TRBJ2-2 TRBV19 TRBD2
CASSRRQGQGANVLTF TRBJ2-6 TRBV7-9 TRBD1
CASSRLAGDADTQYF TRBJ2-3 TRBV6-5 TRBD2
CASSLSGLAKNIQYF TRBJ2-4 TRBV6-2/TRBV6-3 -
CSASLQLDTEAFF TRBJ1-1 TRBV20-1 -
CASSLGTGAYEQYF TRBJ2-7 TRBV7-2 TRBD1
CASSILSGTGPTNEKLFF TRBJ1-4 TRBV5-6 TRBD1
CASSTRTGEDGYTF TRBJ1-2 TRBV11-2 TRBD1
CASSFGTGGLTEAFF TRBJ1-1 TRBV7-2 TRBD1
CASSLAAGRGGYTF TRBJ1-2 TRBV7-8 -
CASSIHGEVETQYF TRBJ2-5 TRBV19 -
CASTNNRENEQYF TRBJ2-7 TRBV2 -
CASSLGEQEQYF TRBJ2-7 TRBV7-6 -
CASSATRRVGTEAFF TRBJ1-1 TRBV6-5 -
CASSRQPPTQYF TRBJ2-3 TRBV11-3 -
CASSLGSGRADEQFF TRBJ2-1 TRBV7-9 TRBD2
CASSLARGQQETQYF TRBJ2-5 TRBV5-6 TRBD1
CASSLGLAGLPAQYF TRBJ2-7 TRBV11-3 TRBD2
CASSLVWGAEAFF TRBJ1-1 TRBV11-1 -
CASSSGTSGTDTQYF TRBJ2-3 TRBV7-3 TRBD2
CASSHRTENQPQHF TRBJ1-5 TRBV19 -
CSARQNAGELFF TRBJ2-2 TRBV29-1 -